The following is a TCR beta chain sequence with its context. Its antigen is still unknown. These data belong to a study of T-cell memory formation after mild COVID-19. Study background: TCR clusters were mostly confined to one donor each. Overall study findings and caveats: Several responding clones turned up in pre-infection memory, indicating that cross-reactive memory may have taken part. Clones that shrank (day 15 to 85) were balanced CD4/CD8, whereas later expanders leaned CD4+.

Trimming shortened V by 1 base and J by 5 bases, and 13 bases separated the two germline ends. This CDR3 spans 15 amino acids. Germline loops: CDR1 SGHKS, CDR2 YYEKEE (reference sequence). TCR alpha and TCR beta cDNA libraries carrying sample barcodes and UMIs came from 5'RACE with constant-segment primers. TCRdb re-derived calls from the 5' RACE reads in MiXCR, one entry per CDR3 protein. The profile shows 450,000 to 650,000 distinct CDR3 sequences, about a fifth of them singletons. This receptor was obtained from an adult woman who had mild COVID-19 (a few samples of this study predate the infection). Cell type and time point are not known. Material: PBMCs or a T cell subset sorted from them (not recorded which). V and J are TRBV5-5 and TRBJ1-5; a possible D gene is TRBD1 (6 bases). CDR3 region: CASSLQRGPYQPQHF. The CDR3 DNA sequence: TGTGCCAGCAGCTTGCAGCGGGGGCCGTATCAGCCCCAGCATTTT. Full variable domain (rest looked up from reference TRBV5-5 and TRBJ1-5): DAGVTQSPTHLIKTRGQQVTLRCSPISGHKSVSWYQQVLGQGPQFIFQYYEKEERGRGNFPDRFSARQFPNYSSELNVNALLLGDSALYLCASSLQRGPYQPQHFGDGTRLSIL.